This T cell receptor beta chain was captured in a study of early T cells in non-severe SARS-CoV-2 infection. General study points: CD4 and private specificities were missed by VDJdb matching, which favored anti-spike CD8 responses.

The table lists this clonotype with many counts. What it binds is unknown. Unique molecular identifiers tagged individual cDNA molecules. MiXCR was run by TCRdb on the 5' RACE reads, yielding one entry per CDR3 protein. The data contain tens of thousands of distinct CDR3 sequences, less than 15% of them seen just once; the ten biggest clones take up roughly 4.3%. Per the germline V gene, CDR1 is KGHSH and CDR2 is LQKENI. V dropped 5 bases and J dropped 3; count of bases not matched to a gene: 8. The CDR3 consists of 16 residues. V gene TRBV18 combines with J gene TRBJ1-5; 9 bases align to TRBD1. This clonotype originated in an adult who was a healthcare worker with PCR-confirmed SARS-CoV-2 infection or an uninfected control (not recorded which). Sequencing input: whole blood. The CDR3 loop is CASSKWDRVSNQPQHF. CDR3 sequence (DNA): TGTGCCAGCTCAAAGTGGGACAGGGTCTCCAATCAGCCCCAGCATTTT.